The 32 T cell receptor beta chains presented below share a single source sample, sequenced in a study of ipilimumab plus nivolumab after autologous stem cell transplantation. Assay used: immunoSEQ multiplex PCR; TCRdb lists only in-frame clones, some missing. The data hold 20,000 to 25,000 clones, with roughly 70% observed a single time. The material sequenced was PBMCs, taken in a trial of ipilimumab plus nivolumab as post-transplant consolidation. These receptors were taken from a male donor with diffuse large B-cell lymphoma.

The chain couples TRBV5-1 to TRBJ1-1, with 11 bases lining up with TRBD1. Germline V lookup: CDR1 SGHRS, CDR2 YFSETQ. CDR3 length: 17 residues. The V gene end was trimmed by 0 bases and the J gene end by 0 bases; junction bases not matched to a gene: 4. The CDR3 loop reads CASSLGTGGGLNTEAFF. The DNA for the CDR3 is TGCGCCAGCAGCTTGGGGACAGGGGGCGGTCTGAACACTGAAGCTTTCTTT.

This clone was counted once. The rearrangement uses TRBV2 and TRBJ2-7; D gene ambiguous. The CDR3 runs 15 residues. CDR1 and CDR2 from the germline V gene are SNHLY and FYNNEI. The germline V and J ends were trimmed by 4 bases and 1 base, with 14 bases remaining between them. Here the CDR3 DNA reads TGTGCCAGCAGTGTTGGTGGCGGCAAGTCCTACGAGCAGTACTTC. Its protein is CASSVGGGKSYEQYF.

The chain is built from TRBV18 and TRBJ2-3; D perhaps matches TRBD2 (6 bases). Trimming took off 6 bases at V and 4 bases at J, with 17 bases between the two ends. Per the germline V gene, CDR1 is KGHSH and CDR2 is LQKENI. This CDR3 region has 15 residues. CDR3 sequence: CASSPRGASPDTQYF. CDR3 nucleotides: TGTGCCAGCTCCCCGCGGGGCGCTTCACCAGATACGCAGTATTTT.

This clone was counted a few times. The chain couples TRBV7-9 to TRBJ2-5; 12 positions agree with TRBD2. The CDR3 is 16 amino acids. Germline assignment: CDR1 SEHNR and CDR2 FQNEAQ (reference sequence). The J segment lost 2 bases and the V segment lost 3 bases, leaving 4 bases of the junction unmatched. The CDR3 protein is CASSFGTSGRQETQYF. DNA of the CDR3: TGTGCCAGCAGCTTCGGGACTAGCGGGCGACAAGAGACCCAGTACTTC.

This clone was observed a few times. The chain has TRBV7-6 and TRBJ1-6; 9 positions agree with TRBD1. The CDR3 has 14 amino acids. The ends lost 5 bases at V and 7 bases at J; junction bases unmatched: 3. Germline CDR1 SGHVS, CDR2 FNYEAQ. CDR3 protein: CASSPTGGNSPLHF. As DNA, the CDR3 is TGTGCCAGCAGCCCGACAGGGGGAAATTCACCCCTCCACTTT.

This rearrangement joins TRBV10-3 to TRBJ2-7; a possible D gene is TRBD1 (5 bases). This CDR3 contains 17 residues. The V end was cut by 0 bases, the J end by 0 bases, with 15 bases between. Looked up from germline, CDR1 is ENHRY and CDR2 is SYGVKD. The DNA for the CDR3 is TGTGCCATCAGTGAGTCCCTCGTGGGGCAGAGCTCCTACGAGCAGTACTTC. Residues: CAISESLVGQSSYEQYF.

Only one count was recorded for this clone. V gene TRBV30 combines with J gene TRBJ2-5, with 7 bases that match TRBD2. The end of the DNA fits TRBJ2-7 better, so the J call may be wrong. Germline V gene data show CDR1 as GTSNPN and CDR2 as SVGIG (reference sequence). The CDR3 covers 14 residues. Here the CDR3 reads CAWDRASGPYEQYF. CDR3 sequence (DNA): TGTGCCTGGGACCGCGCTAGCGGTCCCTACGAGCAGTACTTC.

The rearrangement uses TRBV11-3 and TRBJ1-2; D might be TRBD1 (5 bases). Trimming cost V 1 base and J 13 bases, with 16 bases left between them. CDR3 size: 13 residues. Germline CDR1 is SGHNT and CDR2 is YENEEA. CDR3 protein: CASSLGDIRDVTF. The CDR3 DNA reads as TGTGCCAGCAGCTTAGGAGACATTCGGGACGTCACCTTC.

This sequence joins TRBV19 and TRBJ1-1; D call uncertain. V lost 3 bases and J lost 8, with 13 bases in between. This CDR3 comprises 13 residues. Germline values: CDR1 LNHDA, CDR2 SQIVND (reference sequence). The CDR3 DNA sequence: TGTGCCAGTAGTATGGGAACGTTTAGAGAAGCTTTCTTT. This gives the protein CASSMGTFREAFF.

The V and J genes are TRBV6-5 and TRBJ1-1, with D possibly matching TRBD1 (6 bases). The CDR3 runs 14 residues. CDR1 MNHEY and CDR2 SVGAGI come from the germline V gene. Trimming removed 3 bases from V and 0 bases from J, with 8 bases in between. The CDR3 is CASSYDRMNTEAFF. CDR3 in DNA: TGTGCCAGCAGTTATGACAGGATGAACACTGAAGCTTTCTTT.

This clone was observed a few times. The gene calls are TRBV6-1 and TRBJ2-1; 7 bases align to TRBD1. The CDR3 has 15 amino acids. Germline assignment: CDR1 MNHNS and CDR2 SASEGT. V lost 7 bases, J lost 3 bases, and 9 bases stayed unmatched. The CDR3 protein is CASKRTGALYNEQFF. The CDR3 DNA reads as TGTGCCAGCAAGCGGACAGGTGCACTCTACAATGAGCAGTTCTTC.

The CDR3 bases are TGTGCCAGCAGCGAGACTAGCGGGAATAACAATGAGCAGTTCTTC. Translating gives CASSETSGNNNEQFF. The chain recombines TRBV7-2 with TRBJ2-1; 11 nucleotides line up with TRBD2. Germline V gene lookup returns CDR1 SGHTA and CDR2 FQGNSA. The CDR3 loop spans 15 amino acids. V gave up 5 bases and J gave up 5 bases; unmatched junction bases: 5.

V is TRBV29-1 and J is TRBJ2-3, with TRBD2 matching over 8 bases. The germline gives CDR1 SQVTM, CDR2 ANQGSEA. This CDR3 region has 14 residues. V was clipped by 7 bases and J by 3 bases; unmatched bases: 9. CDR3 protein: CSATGGFGTDTQYF. In DNA form, the CDR3 reads TGCAGCGCAACGGGAGGGTTCGGAACAGATACGCAGTATTTT.

V gene TRBV19 combines with J gene TRBJ2-7; 7 nucleotides line up with TRBD1. Germline lookup yields CDR1 LNHDA and CDR2 SQIVND (reference sequence). Trimming at V came to 2 bases and at J to 5 bases, leaving 6 bases not matched to a gene. The CDR3 sequence is 14 residues long. CDR3: CASSINYRGDEQYF. The CDR3 bases are TGTGCCAGTAGTATAAACTACAGGGGCGACGAGCAGTACTTC.

The chain links TRBV5-1 to TRBJ2-3, with 10 bases identical to TRBD2. Germline CDR1 is SGHRS and CDR2 is YFSETQ. The CDR3 contains 15 residues. Trimming cost V 4 bases and J 3 bases; bases outside gene matches: 5. CDR3 in amino acids: CASSRLAGGTDTQYF. The CDR3 bases are TGCGCCAGCAGCCGACTAGCGGGCGGTACAGATACGCAGTATTTT.

J is TRBJ1-6 and V is TRBV2; 9 bases are shared with TRBD1. The CDR3 is made up of 13 amino acids. The V gene's germline CDR1 is SNHLY and CDR2 FYNNEI. After removal of 8 bases from V and 7 bases from J, the junction contained 3 bases not matched to a gene. In DNA form, the CDR3 reads TGTGCCAGCGAGGGGACAGGGAATTCACCCCTCCACTTT. It codes for CASEGTGNSPLHF.

V and J are TRBV30 and TRBJ2-5; TRBD1 agrees at 8 bases. The junction had 7 bases not matched to a gene; V was cut back by 2 bases and J by 2 bases. This CDR3 is 15 amino acids long. Per germline, CDR1 GTSNPN and CDR2 SVGIG (reference sequence). CDR3 nucleotide sequence: TGTGCCTGGAGTACATCCGGGACAGGTCAAGAGACCCAGTACTTC. As protein: CAWSTSGTGQETQYF.

This clone appeared a single time. V usage is TRBV29-1 and J usage is TRBJ1-2; the D gene is possibly TRBD1 (6 bases). Trimming took 5 bases from V and 2 from J, leaving 12 bases between them. In germline, CDR1 is SQVTM, CDR2 ANQGSEA. The CDR3 spans 13 residues. The CDR3 DNA is TGCAGCGTTACTACAGGGAGCAACTATGGCTACACCTTC. Its translation: CSVTTGSNYGYTF.

This chain uses TRBV5-1 with TRBJ1-1; TRBD1 aligns across 8 bases. The germline CDR1 and CDR2 sequences are SGHRS and YFSETQ. The CDR3 is 15 residues long. V was clipped by 4 bases and J by 3 bases; unmatched bases: 8. For the CDR3, the DNA is TGCGCCAGCAGCACGCCCGGGACAGGAGACACTGAAGCTTTCTTT. This sequence encodes CASSTPGTGDTEAFF.

This clone was seen only once. The genes are TRBV10-3 and TRBJ2-4, with a possible D match to TRBD1 (5 bases). The V end was cut by 2 bases, the J end by 5 bases, with 7 bases between. CDR1 ENHRY and CDR2 SYGVKD come from the germline V gene. This CDR3 is 13 amino acids long. The CDR3 DNA reads TGTGCCATCAGTGAGGACAGACAAAACATTCAGTACTTC. Translation gives CAISEDRQNIQYF.

This clone was seen once. The chain is built from TRBV28 and TRBJ1-3; D is unresolved. CDR1 is MDHEN and CDR2 is SYDVKM in the germline V gene. V lost 7 bases, J lost 0 bases, and 13 bases lay in between. CDR3 length equals 15 residues. In DNA, the CDR3 is TGTGCCAGCACCTTGAGCCCGATCTCTGGAAACACCATATATTTT. Amino acids: CASTLSPISGNTIYF.

CDR3 residues: CASSLGPGGELFF. The DNA of the CDR3 is TGTGCCAGCAGTTTAGGTCCGGGCGGGGAGCTGTTTTTT. This chain joins TRBV27 and TRBJ2-2; the D is unclear. The CDR3 is 13 amino acids. Looked up from germline, CDR1 is MNHEY and CDR2 is SMNVEV (reference sequence). V was shortened by 2 bases and J by 7 bases, with 8 bases between the two germline ends.

The chain uses TRBV10-2 and TRBJ2-1; TRBD1 matches 7 bases. CDR1 is WSHSY, CDR2 SAAADI, per germline. This CDR3 has 15 amino acids. Trimming at V came to 6 bases and at J to 0 bases, leaving 5 bases not matched to a gene. The CDR3 DNA follows: TGCGCCAGCAGCCTCAACAGGGGCTCCTACAATGAGCAGTTCTTC. Encoded protein: CASSLNRGSYNEQFF.

This rearrangement joins TRBV5-1 to TRBJ2-5, with 7 bases aligning to TRBD1. Trimming took 8 bases from V and 3 from J; bases not matched to a gene: 7. Germline V gene data show CDR1 as SGHRS and CDR2 as YFSETQ. This CDR3 spans 13 amino acids. CDR3 nucleotide sequence: TGCGCCAGGGGAGAGGGGGCGGAAGAGACCCAGTACTTC. As protein: CARGEGAEETQYF.

The chain has TRBV19 and TRBJ2-7, with TRBD2 matching 8 bases. CDR1 and CDR2 (germline): LNHDA, SQIVND (reference sequence). The CDR3 length is 15 residues. J lost 0 bases, V lost 4 bases, and 5 bases had no gene match. The CDR3 coding sequence is TGTGCCAGTAGTACCCCTGCGGGGGGCTCCTACGAGCAGTACTTC. Protein: CASSTPAGGSYEQYF.

This CDR3 is CASSLGQGFYGYTF. CDR3 sequence (DNA): TGTGCCAGCAGCTTAGGACAGGGGTTCTATGGCTACACCTTC. The chain links TRBV11-3 to TRBJ1-2, with 8 bases that match TRBD1. Germline trimming cut 1 base from V and 4 bases from J; bases unmatched to any gene: 2. Germline CDR1 and CDR2: SGHNT and YENEEA. The CDR3 totals 14 residues.

The chain combines TRBV5-1 with TRBJ2-7; 9 bases are a match to TRBD2. The CDR3 length is 20 residues. The germline V gene encodes CDR1 SGHRS and CDR2 YFSETQ. The J segment lost 0 bases and the V segment lost 4 bases, leaving 20 bases of the junction unmatched. CDR3 amino acids: CASSRNPPRGSGGISYEQYF. Written as DNA, the CDR3 is TGCGCCAGCAGCAGGAACCCTCCTCGGGGCAGCGGGGGGATCTCCTACGAGCAGTACTTC.

J is TRBJ1-5 and V is TRBV6-6, with a possible D match to TRBD1 (6 bases). The CDR3 has 16 residues. V was trimmed by 2 bases and J by 5 bases, leaving 16 bases between them. The germline V gene has CDR1 MNHNY and CDR2 SVGAGI (reference sequence). CDR3 in amino acids: CASSYGTSSGDQPQHF. Written as DNA, the CDR3 is TGTGCCAGCAGTTACGGGACAAGTTCCGGGGATCAGCCCCAGCATTTT.

The rearrangement uses TRBV4-1 and TRBJ1-5; 9 nucleotides line up with TRBD1. The CDR3 loop spans 16 amino acids. Germline V gene lookup returns CDR1 MGHRA and CDR2 YSYEKL. The ends lost 0 bases at V and 3 bases at J; junction bases unmatched: 3. CDR3 loop: CASSQDWDRANQPQHF. The CDR3 nucleotides read TGCGCCAGCAGCCAAGATTGGGACAGGGCCAATCAGCCCCAGCATTTT.

V is TRBV6-1 and J is TRBJ2-1, with unresolved D. This CDR3 region has 12 residues. Trimming took 11 bases from V and 3 from J, leaving 11 bases between them. CDR1 and CDR2 from the germline V gene are MNHNS and SASEGT. In DNA, the CDR3 is TGTGCCGTAAAGGGCGGCTACAATGAGCAGTTCTTC. Translation: CAVKGGYNEQFF.

The chain uses TRBV4-2 and TRBJ2-3; 10 bases match TRBD2. The V segment lost 1 base and the J segment 2 bases; nucleotides outside the gene matches: 6. The length of the CDR3 is 17 residues. Germline V gives CDR1 LGHNA, CDR2 YNFKEQ. The CDR3 DNA is TGTGCCAGCAGCCAAGCGACTAGCGGGCCACCCACAGATACGCAGTATTTT. This translates into CASSQATSGPPTDTQYF.

This clone was seen just once. Here the CDR3 reads CASRPDRAAYNEQFF. As DNA, the CDR3 is TGTGCCAGTAGACCGGACAGGGCGGCCTACAATGAGCAGTTCTTC. The chain uses TRBV19 and TRBJ2-1; 8 bases are a match to TRBD1. Unmatched junction bases numbered 6, after V lost 6 bases and J lost 2 bases. Germline V gives CDR1 LNHDA, CDR2 SQIVND (reference sequence). The CDR3 totals 15 residues.